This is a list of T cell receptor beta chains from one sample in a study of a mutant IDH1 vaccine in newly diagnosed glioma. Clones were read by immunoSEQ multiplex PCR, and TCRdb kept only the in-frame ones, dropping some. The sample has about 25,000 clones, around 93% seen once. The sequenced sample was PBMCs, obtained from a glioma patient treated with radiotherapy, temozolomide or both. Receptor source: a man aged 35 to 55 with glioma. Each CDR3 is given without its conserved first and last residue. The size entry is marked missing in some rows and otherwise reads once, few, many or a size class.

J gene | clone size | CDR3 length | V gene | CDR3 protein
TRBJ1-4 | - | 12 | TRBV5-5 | ASSRGLDNEKLF
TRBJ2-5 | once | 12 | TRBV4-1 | ASSQDGSLETQY
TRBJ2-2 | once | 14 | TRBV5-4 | ASSLMAGGGLGELF
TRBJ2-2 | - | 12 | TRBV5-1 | ASSLTSNTGELF
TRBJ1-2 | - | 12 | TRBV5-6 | ASSLANGGPGYT
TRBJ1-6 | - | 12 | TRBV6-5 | ASSRRDGDSPLH
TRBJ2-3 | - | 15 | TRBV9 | ASSVPSGQGDTDTQY
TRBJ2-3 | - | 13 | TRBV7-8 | ASSPDSGKTDTQY
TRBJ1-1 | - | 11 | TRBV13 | ASSLSLSTEAF
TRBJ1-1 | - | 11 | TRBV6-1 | ASSGKIYTEAF
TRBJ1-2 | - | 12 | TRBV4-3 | ASSQGAPSGGYT
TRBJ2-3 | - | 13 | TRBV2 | ASSGRGIGTDTQY
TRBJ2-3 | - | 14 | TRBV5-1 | ASSLEGHLGTDTQY
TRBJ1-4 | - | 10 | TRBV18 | ASSPSNEKLF
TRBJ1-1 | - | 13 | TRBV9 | ASSPRQAGNTEAF
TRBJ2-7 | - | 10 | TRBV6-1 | ATWGTHYEQY
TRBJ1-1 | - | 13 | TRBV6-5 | ASSRGHLGGTEAF
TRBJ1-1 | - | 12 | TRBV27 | ASSPAQVRTEAF
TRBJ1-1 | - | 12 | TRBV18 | ASSPAHMNTEAF
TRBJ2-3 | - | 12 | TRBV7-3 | ASSSSGSADTQY
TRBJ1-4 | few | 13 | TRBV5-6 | ASSFISEGGEKLF
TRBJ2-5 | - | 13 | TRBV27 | ASSPSEGVSETQY
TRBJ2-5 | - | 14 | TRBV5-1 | ASSQTSGGLGETQY
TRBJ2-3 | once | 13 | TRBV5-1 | ASSLSGASTDTQY
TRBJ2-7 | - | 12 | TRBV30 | ASLGDGSSYEQY
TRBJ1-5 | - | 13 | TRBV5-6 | ASSLFRLGNQPQH
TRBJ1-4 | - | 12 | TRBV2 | ASRDGTGGEKLF
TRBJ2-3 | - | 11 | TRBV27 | ASSLRPTDTQY
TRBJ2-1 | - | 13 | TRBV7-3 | ASSQGLAVYNEQF